This is a list of T cell receptor beta chains from one sample in a study of post-analysis software for immune sequencing data. TCRdb reprocessed the PCR reads via MiXCR and lists one record per CDR3 protein. The sample yields roughly 540,000 distinct CDR3 sequences, less than 40% seen once. The sequenced sample was blood. Source of these receptors: a girl aged 2 to 17 with multiple sclerosis. CDR3s include the opening cysteine and the closing phenylalanine or tryptophan. D genes are given only for firm matches. Only some rows state a clone size, as once, few, many or a class for expanded clones.

abundance	d_gene	v_gene	j_gene	CDR3aa	CDR3nt
.	TRBD2	TRBV6-2/TRBV6-3	TRBJ2-7	CAITTSGGYEQYF	TGTGCCATTACGACTAGCGGGGGCTACGAGCAGTACTTC
.	TRBD1	TRBV20-1	TRBJ2-1	CSALQGSTGYNEQFF	TGCAGTGCTTTACAGGGGTCAACGGGGTACAATGAGCAGTTCTTC
.	.	TRBV11-2	TRBJ2-1	CASSTLLQGIYNGQFF	TGTGCCAGCAGCACCCTCCTTCAGGGAATCTACAATGGGCAGTTCTTC
.	TRBD1	TRBV10-3	TRBJ2-3	CAMGQGLTDTQYF	TGTGCCATGGGACAGGGACTGACAGATACGCAGTATTTT
few	TRBD2	TRBV12-3/TRBV12-4	TRBJ2-5	CASSRLAPNAMETQYF	TGTGCCAGCAGTAGACTAGCGCCCAACGCAATGGAGACCCAGTACTTC
.	.	TRBV20-1	TRBJ2-7	CSARDDTEQYF	TGCAGTGCTAGAGACGATACCGAGCAGTACTTC
.	.	TRBV6-5	TRBJ1-1	CASLGQMNTEAFF	TGTGCCAGCCTGGGGCAGATGAACACTGAAGCTTTCTTT
few	.	TRBV7-2	TRBJ2-1	CASSPGGYRGVYNEQFF	TGTGCCAGCAGCCCAGGAGGTTATCGGGGTGTTTACAATGAGCAGTTCTTC
.	TRBD1	TRBV27	TRBJ1-2	CASWRGGNYGYTF	TGTGCCAGTTGGAGAGGGGGCAACTATGGCTACACCTTC
many	.	TRBV7-8	TRBJ1-2	CASSVDATGGYTF	TGTGCCAGCAGCGTAGACGCGACCGGGGGCTACACCTTC
.	.	TRBV5-1	TRBJ1-5	CASPEVPLADQPQHF	TGCGCCAGTCCTGAGGTACCGCTTGCAGATCAGCCCCAGCATTTT
many	.	TRBV15	TRBJ2-7	CATSRGTAQIYEQYF	TGTGCCACCAGCAGAGGGACAGCCCAGATCTACGAGCAGTACTTC
.	TRBD2	TRBV28	TRBJ2-1	CASKTTQRGTGNEQFF	TGTGCCAGCAAAACCACACAGCGGGGGACGGGTAATGAGCAGTTCTTC
.	TRBD2	TRBV11-2	TRBJ2-7	CASSLYQRGFYEQYF	TGTGCCAGCAGCTTATACCAGCGGGGTTTCTACGAGCAGTACTTC
.	TRBD2	TRBV24-1	TRBJ2-2	CATSDPGTSGGYTGELFF	TGTGCCACCAGTGATCCGGGGACTAGCGGGGGGTACACCGGGGAGCTGTTTTTT
few	TRBD1	TRBV7-3	TRBJ1-6	CASSVGQGNSPLHF	TGTGCCAGCAGCGTGGGACAGGGAAATTCACCCCTCCACTTT
.	.	TRBV29-1	TRBJ2-7	CSAIRGNNEQYF	TGCAGCGCCATTCGGGGGAACAATGAGCAGTACTTC
.	.	TRBV29-1	TRBJ1-2	CSVEEGGADNYGYTF	TGCAGCGTTGAAGAGGGGGGGGCCGATAACTATGGCTACACCTTC
few	TRBD1	TRBV20-1	TRBJ1-4	CSAWTGIAANEKLFF	TGCAGTGCCTGGACAGGGATCGCGGCTAATGAAAAACTGTTTTTT
.	.	TRBV10-2	TRBJ2-5	CASSAFGAKQETQYF	TGCGCCAGCAGCGCGTTCGGGGCTAAACAAGAGACCCAGTACTTC